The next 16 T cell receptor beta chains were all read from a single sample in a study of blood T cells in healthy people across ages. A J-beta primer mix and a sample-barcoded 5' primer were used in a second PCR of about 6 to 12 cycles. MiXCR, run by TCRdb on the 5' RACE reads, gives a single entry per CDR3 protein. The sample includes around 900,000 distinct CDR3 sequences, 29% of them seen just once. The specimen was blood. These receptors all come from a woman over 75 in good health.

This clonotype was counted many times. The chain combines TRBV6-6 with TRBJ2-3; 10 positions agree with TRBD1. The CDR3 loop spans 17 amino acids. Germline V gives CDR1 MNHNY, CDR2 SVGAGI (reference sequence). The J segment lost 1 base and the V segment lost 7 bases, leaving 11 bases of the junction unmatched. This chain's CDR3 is CASTFKPGTGGTDTQYF. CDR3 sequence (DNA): TGTGCCAGCACCTTCAAACCCGGGACAGGGGGCACAGATACGCAGTATTTT.

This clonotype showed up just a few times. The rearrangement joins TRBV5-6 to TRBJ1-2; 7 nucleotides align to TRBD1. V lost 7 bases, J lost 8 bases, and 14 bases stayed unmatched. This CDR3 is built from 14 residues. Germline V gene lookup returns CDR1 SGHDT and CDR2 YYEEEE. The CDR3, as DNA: TGTGCCAGCCGCTACAGGGCGAGGGGGCGCGGCTACACCTTC. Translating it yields CASRYRARGRGYTF.

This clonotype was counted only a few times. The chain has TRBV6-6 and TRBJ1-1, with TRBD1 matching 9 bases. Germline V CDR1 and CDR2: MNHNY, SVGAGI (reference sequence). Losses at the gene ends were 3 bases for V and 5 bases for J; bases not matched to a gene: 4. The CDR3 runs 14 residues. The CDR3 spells CASSYLDRGTEAFF. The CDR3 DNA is TGTGCCAGCAGTTATCTGGACAGGGGTACTGAAGCTTTCTTT.

CDR3 protein: CASSPSRQGEFYEQYF. CDR3 nucleotides: TGTGCCAGCTCACCATCGAGACAGGGTGAATTCTACGAGCAGTACTTC. The genes are TRBV18 and TRBJ2-7; 7 positions match TRBD1. Germline CDR1 reads KGHSH; CDR2 reads LQKENI. The V gene end was trimmed by 2 bases and the J gene end by 3 bases; junction bases not matched to a gene: 10. This CDR3 is built from 16 residues. Full variable domain (remainder filled in from reference TRBV18 and TRBJ2-7): NAGVMQNPRHLVRRRGQEARLRCSPMKGHSHVYWYRQLPEEGLKFMVYLQKENIIDESGMPKERFSAEFPKEGPSILRIQQVVRGDSAAYFCASSPSRQGEFYEQYFGPGTRLTVT.

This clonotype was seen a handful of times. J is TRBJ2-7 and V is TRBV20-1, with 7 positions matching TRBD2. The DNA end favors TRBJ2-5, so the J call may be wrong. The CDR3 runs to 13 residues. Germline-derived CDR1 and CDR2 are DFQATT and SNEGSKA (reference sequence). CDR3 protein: CSARQAGVQTQYF. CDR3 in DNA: TGCAGTGCTAGACAGGCGGGGGTACAGACCCAGTACTTC.

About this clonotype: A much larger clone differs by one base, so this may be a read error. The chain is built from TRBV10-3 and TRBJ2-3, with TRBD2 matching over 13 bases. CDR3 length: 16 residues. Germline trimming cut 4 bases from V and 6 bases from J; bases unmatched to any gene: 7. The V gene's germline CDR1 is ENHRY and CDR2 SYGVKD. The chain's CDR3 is CAISGGTSGNMDTQYF. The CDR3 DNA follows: TGTGCCATCAGTGGGGGGACTAGCGGGAATATGGATACGCAGTATTTT.

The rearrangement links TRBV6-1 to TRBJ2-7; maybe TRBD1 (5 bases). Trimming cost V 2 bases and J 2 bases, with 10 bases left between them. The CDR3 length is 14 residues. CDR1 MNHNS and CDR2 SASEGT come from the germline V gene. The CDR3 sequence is CASSERRVAYEQYF. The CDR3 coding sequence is TGTGCCAGCAGTGAACGCAGGGTAGCCTACGAGCAGTACTTC.

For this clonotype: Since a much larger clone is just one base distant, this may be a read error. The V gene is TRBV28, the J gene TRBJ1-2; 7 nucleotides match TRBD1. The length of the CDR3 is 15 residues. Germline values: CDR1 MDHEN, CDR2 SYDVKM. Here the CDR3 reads CAGRNRQGRGYGYTF. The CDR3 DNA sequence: TGTGCCGGCAGAAACAGACAGGGCCGGGGCTATGGCTACACCTTC.

This chain's CDR3 is CASSEEGLDGYTF. The DNA of the CDR3 is TGTGCCAGCAGCGAGGAGGGCTTGGATGGCTACACCTTC. The chain employs TRBV3-1 and TRBJ1-2; no clear D. The germline V and J ends were trimmed by 5 bases and 6 bases, with 13 bases remaining between them. Germline values: CDR1 LGHDT, CDR2 YNNKEL (reference sequence). This CDR3 spans 13 amino acids.

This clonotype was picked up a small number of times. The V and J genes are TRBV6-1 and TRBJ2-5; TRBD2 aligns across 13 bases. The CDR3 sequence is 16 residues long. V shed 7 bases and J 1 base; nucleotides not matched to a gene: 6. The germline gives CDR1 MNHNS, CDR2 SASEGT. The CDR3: CASTPTSGGAQETQYF. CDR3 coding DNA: TGTGCCAGCACCCCCACTAGCGGGGGGGCCCAAGAGACCCAGTACTTC.

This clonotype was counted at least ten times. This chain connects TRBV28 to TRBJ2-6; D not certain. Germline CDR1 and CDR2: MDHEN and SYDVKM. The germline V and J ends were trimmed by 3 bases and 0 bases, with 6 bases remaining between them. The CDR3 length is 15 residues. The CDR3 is CASSFHGSGANVLTF. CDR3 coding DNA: TGTGCCAGCAGTTTTCATGGCTCTGGGGCCAACGTCCTGACTTTC.

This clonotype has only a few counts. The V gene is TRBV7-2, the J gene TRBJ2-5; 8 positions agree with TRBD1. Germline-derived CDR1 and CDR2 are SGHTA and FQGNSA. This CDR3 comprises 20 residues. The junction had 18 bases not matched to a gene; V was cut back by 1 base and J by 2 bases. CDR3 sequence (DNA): TGTGCCAGCAGCTTAGTGGTTGGGACAGGTTGGGGAATGGGGCAAGAGACCCAGTACTTC. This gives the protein CASSLVVGTGWGMGQETQYF. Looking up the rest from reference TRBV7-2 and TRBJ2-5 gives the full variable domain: GAGVSQSPSNKVTEKGKDVELRCDPISGHTALYWYRQSLGQGLEFLIYFQGNSAPDKSGLPSDRFSAERTGGSVSTLTIQRTQQEDSAVYLCASSLVVGTGWGMGQETQYFGPGTRLLVL.

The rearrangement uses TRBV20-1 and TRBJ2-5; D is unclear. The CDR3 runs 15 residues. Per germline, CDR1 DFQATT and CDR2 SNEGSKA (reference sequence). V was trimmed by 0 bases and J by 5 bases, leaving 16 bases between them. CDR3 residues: CSARDGNRKDETQYF. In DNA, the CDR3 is TGCAGTGCTAGAGATGGGAATCGGAAGGATGAGACCCAGTACTTC.

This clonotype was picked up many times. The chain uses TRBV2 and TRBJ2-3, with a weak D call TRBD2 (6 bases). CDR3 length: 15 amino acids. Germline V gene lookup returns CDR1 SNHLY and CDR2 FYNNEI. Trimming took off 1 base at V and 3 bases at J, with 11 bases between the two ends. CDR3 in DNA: TGTGCCAGCAGTGAAGTTAGCCGGGGGACAGATACGCAGTATTTT. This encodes CASSEVSRGTDTQYF. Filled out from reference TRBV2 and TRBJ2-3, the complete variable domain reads EPEVTQTPSHQVTQMGQEVILRCVPISNHLYFYWYRQILGQKVEFLVSFYNNEISEKSEIFDDQFSVERPDGSNFTLKIRSTKLEDSAMYFCASSEVSRGTDTQYFGPGTRLTVL.

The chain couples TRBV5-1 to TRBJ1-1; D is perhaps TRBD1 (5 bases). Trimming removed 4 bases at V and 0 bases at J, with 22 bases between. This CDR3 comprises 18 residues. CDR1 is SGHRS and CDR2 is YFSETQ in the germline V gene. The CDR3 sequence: CASSREGLQPSLNTEAFF. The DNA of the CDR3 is TGCGCCAGCAGCCGGGAGGGGCTTCAACCATCCCTGAACACTGAAGCTTTCTTT.

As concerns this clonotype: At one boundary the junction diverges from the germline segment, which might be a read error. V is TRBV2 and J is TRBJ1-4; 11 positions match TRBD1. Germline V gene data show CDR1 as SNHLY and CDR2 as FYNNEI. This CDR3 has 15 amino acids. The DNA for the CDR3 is TGTGCCAGCGTGGGGACAGGGGGAACTAATGAAAAACGGTTTTTT. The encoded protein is CASVGTGGTNEKRFF.